This T cell receptor beta chain is drawn from a study of patients and donors after allogeneic stem cell transplantation. The CDR3 spans 13 residues. Deletions cut 3 bases from V and 1 base from J, with 8 bases between. Germline CDR1 is SQVTM and CDR2 is ANQGSEA. Using its own MiXCR run on the RT-PCR reads, TCRdb lists one record per CDR3 protein. The table lists about 150,000 distinct CDR3 sequences, about 40% of them singletons. Specimen: blood, either unsorted or a sorted T cell fraction (not recorded which). The clonotype comes from a human donor who was either an allogeneic HSCT recipient or a stem cell or donor lymphocyte infusion donor (not recorded which). It is not recorded whose cells these are; they may come from a transplant donor. The gene calls are TRBV29-1 and TRBJ2-3; TRBD1 or TRBD2 may be the D gene (6 bases each). This CDR3 is CSVEEGGTDTQYF. The CDR3 nucleotides are TGCAGCGTTGAGGAGGGGGGCACAGATACGCAGTATTTT.